Below are 7 T cell receptor beta chains sequenced from a single sample in a study of tumor and adjacent non-tumor tissue in lung cancer. TCRbeta libraries were built with three rounds of nested PCR, modified from ARM-PCR. TCRdb fed the multiplex PCR reads into MiXCR, producing one record per CDR3 protein. Altogether about 200,000 distinct CDR3 sequences are present, 60% to 75% being singletons, with the ten largest covering approximately 25%. The template was RNA from unsorted bulk tissue. Sequencing input: lung tumor tissue. The receptors here all came from a man aged 55-75 years with non-small cell lung cancer.

A note on this clonotype: A clone one base away is much larger, so this may be a read error. The rearrangement joins TRBV4-2 to TRBJ2-5; 12 nucleotides line up with TRBD2. The ends lost 2 bases at V and 3 bases at J; junction bases unmatched: 7. Germline CDR1 is LGHNA and CDR2 is YNFKEQ. The CDR3 length is 17 residues. The CDR3 protein is CASSQTASGGAEETQYF. CDR3 in DNA: TGTGCCAGCAGCCAAACGGCTAGCGGGGGGGCCGAAGAGACCCAGTACTTC.

The chain recombines TRBV14 with TRBJ2-3; the D is unclear. Trimming took off 2 bases at V and 7 bases at J, with 19 bases between the two ends. Germline V gives CDR1 SGHDN, CDR2 FVKESK. This CDR3 is built from 16 residues. The CDR3 spells CASSQLISTLPYTQYF. CDR3 nucleotides: TGTGCCAGCAGCCAACTTATTTCGACGCTTCCCTATACGCAGTATTTT.

The V and J genes are TRBV20-1 and TRBJ2-7; the match to TRBD2 covers 10 bases. From germline, CDR1 is DFQATT and CDR2 SNEGSKA (reference sequence). CDR3 length equals 14 residues. This CDR3 is CSTRTSGKTYEQYV. For the CDR3, the DNA is TGCAGTACTAGAACTAGCGGGAAGACTTACGAGCAGTACGTC.

This clonotype was counted between two and nine times. The genes are TRBV29-1 and TRBJ1-5, with a possible D match to TRBD1 (6 bases). The assigned J gene may be wrong: the sequence end matches TRBJ2-3 better. CDR1 and CDR2 from the germline V gene are SQVTM and ANQGSEA. The length of the CDR3 is 13 residues. CDR3 amino acids: CSVQAGAYQPQYF. CDR3 nucleotides: TGCAGCGTTCAGGCAGGGGCCTACCAGCCCCAGTATTTT.

Points on this clonotype: Being one base from a much bigger clone, this may be a read error. V and J are TRBV6-2 or TRBV6-3 and TRBJ1-5; a possible D gene is TRBD1 (6 bases). The CDR3 extends over 14 amino acids. Germline CDR1 and CDR2: MNHEY and SVGEGT. DNA of the CDR3: TGTGCCAGCGGTTACGGGGGGCGCCTTCAGCCCCAGCATTTT. Translating it yields CASGYGGRLQPQHF.

This clonotype was found once. At one end, the junction sequence differs from germline, possibly due to a read error. The rearrangement uses TRBV20-1 and TRBJ2-3, with 10 nucleotides matching TRBD2. Germline CDR1 and CDR2: DFQATT and SNEGSKA (reference sequence). This CDR3 has 19 amino acids. The CDR3 reads CSVHAGGGARLAGTATQYF. CDR3 bases: TGCAGTGTCCACGCTGGAGGGGGCGCGAGACTAGCGGGCACAGCTACGCAGTATTTT.

The DNA for the CDR3 is TGCGCCAGCAGCTTGGGACCCCCGTGGGGCGAGCAGTACTTC. Amino acids: CASSLGPPWGEQYF. The rearrangement links TRBV5-1 to TRBJ2-7; D not resolved. Trimming cost V 0 bases and J 6 bases, with 13 bases left between them. The CDR3 contains 14 residues. The germline gives CDR1 SGHRS, CDR2 YFSETQ.